The 12 T cell receptor beta chains below come from one sample, sequenced in a study of T cells in tumors and immune-related adverse events. Data came from immunoSEQ multiplex PCR; TCRdb stores just in-frame clones and leaves some out. The sample has roughly 23,000 clones, around 90% seen once; the top ten hold about 1.4%. Sequencing was performed on lymph node tissue, taken from a patient treated with anti-PD-1 therapy. These receptors were collected from a female donor with metastatic renal cell carcinoma.

The chain couples TRBV6-5 to TRBJ2-1; D call uncertain. V gave up 0 bases and J gave up 8 bases, with 14 bases separating them. From germline, CDR1 is MNHEY and CDR2 SVGAGI. CDR3 length: 15 residues. The CDR3 nucleotides are TGTGCCAGCAGTTACTCGGAACCGGCAGGCGATGAGCAGTTCTTC. It yields the protein CASSYSEPAGDEQFF.

The V and J genes are TRBV14 and TRBJ1-1, with a weak D call TRBD1 (6 bases). The CDR3 runs 14 residues. Germline V gene sequence: CDR1 SGHDN, CDR2 FVKESK. V gave up 3 bases and J gave up 4 bases, with 12 bases separating them. CDR3 loop: CASSHLGGITEAFF. DNA for the CDR3: TGTGCCAGCAGCCACCTAGGGGGTATCACTGAAGCTTTCTTT.

The chain is built from TRBV20-1 and TRBJ2-5; the D is unclear. Germline CDR1 is DFQATT and CDR2 is SNEGSKA (reference sequence). With 5 bases removed from V and 4 bases from J, the gap between germline ends came to 8 bases. The CDR3 consists of 11 residues. CDR3 loop: CSAVLGETQYF. CDR3 nucleotide sequence: TGCAGTGCTGTTTTAGGAGAGACCCAGTACTTC.

The chain is built from TRBV27 and TRBJ2-6, with 10 positions matching TRBD1. The CDR3 extends over 17 amino acids. V lost 6 bases and J lost 1; bases outside the gene matches: 6. In germline, CDR1 is MNHEY, CDR2 SMNVEV (reference sequence). In DNA form, the CDR3 reads TGTGCCAGCAGCGCCGGGACAGGGGTTTCTGGGGCCAACGTCCTGACTTTC. Its translation is CASSAGTGVSGANVLTF.

The chain joins TRBV6-5 to TRBJ2-1; D is undetermined. This CDR3 region has 13 residues. V shed 8 bases and J shed 0 bases, with 8 bases lying between them. Germline V gives CDR1 MNHEY, CDR2 SVGAGI. CDR3 DNA: TGTGCCAGCGTCGAACCCTCCTACAATGAGCAGTTCTTC. Its protein is CASVEPSYNEQFF.

This clone has just one count. The chain uses TRBV5-1 and TRBJ2-3; D possibly corresponds to TRBD2 (6 bases). The V end lost 0 bases, the J end lost 0 bases, and 14 bases lay between the germline ends. Germline CDR1 and CDR2: SGHRS and YFSETQ. CDR3 length: 17 residues. The CDR3 reads CASSLAPGSPSTDTQYF. CDR3 DNA: TGCGCCAGCAGCTTGGCCCCCGGGAGCCCGAGCACAGATACGCAGTATTTT.

The V call is TRBV28, the J call TRBJ1-2; D is unresolved. This CDR3 region has 14 residues. Germline V lookup: CDR1 MDHEN, CDR2 SYDVKM. With 6 bases removed from V and 0 bases from J, the gap between germline ends came to 11 bases. The CDR3 DNA is TGTGCCAGCAGCCCAGCCCCAGCTAACTATGGCTACACCTTC. Encoded protein: CASSPAPANYGYTF.

This chain connects TRBV2 to TRBJ2-7; D perhaps matches TRBD2 (7 bases). From germline, CDR1 is SNHLY and CDR2 FYNNEI. The CDR3 length is 12 residues. The V and J ends lost 6 bases and 5 bases respectively, with 11 bases between them. CDR3 amino acids: CASRGGGHEQYF. CDR3 nucleotide sequence: TGTGCCAGCAGAGGGGGGGGGCACGAGCAGTACTTC. The variable domain in full, with the rest retrieved from reference TRBV2 and TRBJ2-7, is EPEVTQTPSHQVTQMGQEVILRCVPISNHLYFYWYRQILGQKVEFLVSFYNNEISEKSEIFDDQFSVERPDGSNFTLKIRSTKLEDSAMYFCASRGGGHEQYFGPGTRLTVT.

This clone was seen more than once but under ten times. This chain joins TRBV11-3 and TRBJ2-6, with no clear D. Trimming took 1 base from V and 0 from J, leaving 4 bases between them. In germline, CDR1 is SGHNT, CDR2 YENEEA. The CDR3 runs to 15 residues. As DNA, the CDR3 is TGTGCCAGCAGCTTAGGTGGCTCTGGGGCCAACGTCCTGACTTTC. Protein product: CASSLGGSGANVLTF.

A single count supports this clone. The J gene is TRBJ2-7, the V gene TRBV10-2; 7 bases are shared with TRBD2. The CDR3 is 13 residues long. The germline V gene encodes CDR1 WSHSY and CDR2 SAAADI. Germline trimming cut 5 bases from V and 6 bases from J; bases unmatched to any gene: 7. CDR3 region: CASSKGRGAEQYF. The CDR3 DNA reads TGCGCCAGCAGTAAAGGGAGGGGAGCCGAGCAGTACTTC.

This clone has only a few counts. V is TRBV27 and J is TRBJ1-2, with D tentatively TRBD1 (5 bases). The ends were cut back, 8 bases at V and 4 bases at J, with 17 bases in the middle. From germline, CDR1 is MNHEY and CDR2 SMNVEV (reference sequence). The CDR3 is made up of 14 amino acids. In DNA, the CDR3 is TGTGCCAGCGTGGGGCAGGGTCCCCCCTATGGCTACACCTTC. Its translation is CASVGQGPPYGYTF.

V and J are TRBV15 and TRBJ2-1, with D perhaps matching TRBD2 (5 bases). CDR3 size: 15 residues. V shed 1 base and J shed 5 bases, with 12 bases lying between them. Germline loops: CDR1 LNHNV, CDR2 YYDKDF (reference sequence). The CDR3 DNA reads as TGTGCCACCAGCAGAGGGGAGTTCCTAAACAATGAGCAGTTCTTC. This encodes CATSRGEFLNNEQFF. The variable domain in full, completed from reference TRBV15 and TRBJ2-1, reads DAMVIQNPRYQVTQFGKPVTLSCSQTLNHNVMYWYQQKSSQAPKLLFHYYDKDFNNEADTPDNFQSRRPNTSFCFLDIRSPGLGDTAMYLCATSRGEFLNNEQFFGPGTRLTVL.